Following are 28 T cell receptor beta chains from one sample sequenced in a study of shared clonotypes between healthy human individuals. Generated by immunoSEQ multiplex PCR, the TCRdb table keeps only in-frame clones and is missing some. The sample has some 490,000 clones; over 75% are singletons. The sample comprised PBMCs. The receptors were sampled from a middle-aged woman in good health. Some clones in this sample may be carry-over from other donors' samples.

CDR3 in amino acids: CASSGVHASPPEQFF. Here the CDR3 DNA reads TGTGCCAGCAGCGGTGTTCATGCCTCCCCGCCCGAGCAGTTCTTC. The chain recombines TRBV7-2 with TRBJ2-1; D is unclear. The germline V and J ends were trimmed by 5 bases and 10 bases, with 21 bases remaining between them. The germline CDR1 and CDR2 sequences are SGHTA and FQGNSA. The CDR3 is made up of 15 amino acids.

CDR3 nucleotides: TGCAGCGTCGGCGGACCGGACCAAGAGACCCAGTACTTC. As protein: CSVGGPDQETQYF. The chain uses TRBV29-1 and TRBJ2-5, with unresolved D. Germline V gives CDR1 SQVTM, CDR2 ANQGSEA. V lost 6 bases and J lost 0, with 11 bases in between. CDR3 length: 13 amino acids.

CDR3 sequence (DNA): TGTGCCAGTAGTATAGATCCCGGGACAGGGGGCACTCAGCCCCAGCATTTT. Protein sequence: CASSIDPGTGGTQPQHF. V usage is TRBV19 and J usage is TRBJ1-5, with TRBD1 identical over 12 bases. CDR3 length: 17 residues. Trimming cost V 0 bases and J 6 bases; bases outside gene matches: 6. The germline CDR1 and CDR2 sequences are LNHDA and SQIVND (reference sequence). Full variable domain (outside the CDR3, taken from reference TRBV19 and TRBJ1-5): DGGITQSPKYLFRKEGQNVTLSCEQNLNHDAMYWYRQDPGQGLRLIYYSQIVNDFQKGDIAEGYSVSREKKESFPLTVTSAQKNPTAFYLCASSIDPGTGGTQPQHFGDGTRLSIL.

Worth noting for this clone: A far more abundant clone sits one base away, making this likely a read error. The genes are TRBV10-3 and TRBJ2-5, with D possibly matching TRBD1 (5 bases). The CDR3 length is 15 residues. The germline V gene encodes CDR1 ENHRY and CDR2 SYGVKD. The CDR3 loop is CATSEGANTQETQYF. The CDR3 DNA follows: TGTGCCACCAGTGAAGGGGCGAACACTCAAGAGACCCAGTACTTC.

J is TRBJ2-1 and V is TRBV5-4, with TRBD2 identical over 8 bases. Germline CDR1 reads SGHNT; CDR2 reads YYREEE (reference sequence). The V and J ends lost 0 bases and 8 bases, in that order; junction bases with no gene match: 7. This CDR3 is built from 15 residues. The CDR3: CASSLGGTRRDEQFF. As DNA, the CDR3 is TGTGCCAGCAGCTTGGGCGGGACTAGACGGGATGAGCAGTTCTTC.

This sequence joins TRBV30 and TRBJ2-1; 14 bases match TRBD2. This CDR3 comprises 19 residues. Per germline, CDR1 GTSNPN and CDR2 SVGIG (reference sequence). With 5 bases clipped from V and 6 bases from J, the junction kept 18 bases outside the gene matches. The CDR3 is CAWSGTSGSWRGLGNEQFF. CDR3 nucleotide sequence: TGTGCCTGGTCCGGGACTAGCGGGAGTTGGCGTGGTTTAGGCAATGAGCAGTTCTTC.

The CDR3 nucleotides are TGTGCCAGCACTAGCGGGAGACCGGGGGGAAATGAGCAGTTCTTC. The encoded protein is CASTSGRPGGNEQFF. The chain employs TRBV6-6 and TRBJ2-1; 10 bases map to TRBD2. The V gene end was trimmed by 7 bases and the J gene end by 7 bases; junction bases not matched to a gene: 10. The CDR3 is made up of 15 amino acids. In germline, CDR1 is MNHNY, CDR2 SVGAGI (reference sequence).

V is TRBV30 and J is TRBJ2-7; TRBD2 might be the D (6 bases). V was pared by 5 bases and J by 5 bases, with 22 bases between. CDR3 size: 15 residues. The germline gives CDR1 GTSNPN, CDR2 SVGIG (reference sequence). For the CDR3, the DNA is TGTGCCTGGGCCCTAGGGCGCTTCCCGGGGGACGAGCAGTACTTC. It yields the protein CAWALGRFPGDEQYF.

This clone was observed once. The V gene is TRBV6-4, the J gene TRBJ2-3; D possibly corresponds to TRBD1 (6 bases). Trimming took 8 bases from V and 2 from J, leaving 14 bases between them. This CDR3 is built from 14 residues. Looked up from germline, CDR1 is MRHNA and CDR2 is SNTAGT. The CDR3 DNA is TGTGCCAGCTCCCGGGACACAAACACAGATACGCAGTATTTT. As protein: CASSRDTNTDTQYF.

A word on this clone: A read error is the likely source, as a far larger clone sits one nucleotide away. The rearrangement uses TRBV28 and TRBJ2-5, with 9 bases aligning to TRBD2. J lost 3 bases, V lost 11 bases, and 10 bases had no gene match. Germline V lookup: CDR1 MDHEN, CDR2 SYDVKM. The CDR3 consists of 14 residues. CDR3 loop: CAGAAAGGKETQYF. CDR3 in DNA: TGTGCCGGCGCGGCGGCGGGAGGGAAAGAGACCCAGTACTTC. The entire variable domain, with the rest obtained from reference TRBV28 and TRBJ2-5, is as follows: DVKVTQSSRYLVKRTGEKVFLECVQDMDHENMFWYRQDPGLGLRLIYFSYDVKMKEKGDIPEGYSVSREKKERFSLILESASTNQTSMYLCAGAAAGGKETQYFGPGTRLLVL.

The chain links TRBV18 to TRBJ2-5, with TRBD1 as a possible D gene (5 bases). The CDR3 is made up of 13 amino acids. V was cut by 1 base and J by 2 bases, with 5 bases left in between. Germline CDR1 and CDR2: KGHSH and LQKENI. The CDR3 is CASSPRQQETQYF. CDR3 coding DNA: TGTGCCAGCTCACCACGACAGCAAGAGACCCAGTACTTC.

The CDR3 nucleotides read TGTGCCAGCTCACCGGACAGGGTGGGTGAGCAGTTCTTC. This translates into CASSPDRVGEQFF. The genes are TRBV18 and TRBJ2-1; 8 nucleotides match TRBD1. V shed 3 bases, J shed 9 bases, and the junction held 4 bases outside the gene matches. Per germline, CDR1 KGHSH and CDR2 LQKENI. The CDR3 spans 13 residues.

In this sample, this clone turned up a few times. V is TRBV7-9 and J is TRBJ2-3; 7 bases are a match to TRBD1. Germline loops: CDR1 SEHNR, CDR2 FQNEAQ (reference sequence). CDR3 size: 14 residues. J was trimmed by 4 bases and V by 2 bases; bases with no gene match: 3. CDR3 sequence: CASSLTTGPDTQYF. The CDR3, as DNA: TGTGCCAGCAGCTTAACGACAGGGCCAGATACGCAGTATTTT.

Note on this clone: The same CDR3 can be traced to other DNA sequences in this sample. The chain joins TRBV19 to TRBJ1-5; 8 bases align to TRBD1. Germline CDR1 reads LNHDA; CDR2 reads SQIVND (reference sequence). The CDR3 is 13 residues long. The ends lost 5 bases at V and 5 bases at J; junction bases unmatched: 2. The chain's CDR3 is CASSGTGDQPQHF. In DNA form, the CDR3 reads TGTGCCAGTAGTGGGACAGGCGATCAGCCCCAGCATTTT.

About this clone: One base separates it from a far larger clone, so it is likely a read error. V gene TRBV25-1 combines with J gene TRBJ1-4; tentatively, D is TRBD1 (6 bases). Germline loops: CDR1 MGHDK, CDR2 SYGVNS. The CDR3 sequence is 12 residues long. The CDR3 sequence: CAGSGRSGQLFF. The CDR3 DNA reads TGTGCCGGCAGTGGTCGGTCAGGACAGCTGTTTTTT. The full variable domain, with the rest looked up from reference TRBV25-1 and TRBJ1-4, is EADIYQTPRYLVIGTGKKITLECSQTMGHDKMYWYQQDPGMELHLIHYSYGVNSTEKGDLSSESTVSRIRTEHFPLTLESARPSHTSQYLCAGSGRSGQLFFGSGTQLSVL.

Comment on this clone: This is likely an artifact of a read error, given a far larger clone one base away. A read error is likely, as this CDR3 ends without the conserved phenylalanine or tryptophan. The V gene is TRBV28, the J gene TRBJ2-7; 7 bases align to TRBD2. Germline V gives CDR1 MDHEN, CDR2 SYDVKM. This CDR3 is 16 amino acids long. With V trimmed by 5 bases and J by 0 bases, 10 bases remained unmatched. The CDR3 coding sequence is TGTGCCAGCAGTCGACTGAGCGGGATTACCTCCTACGAGCAGTACTCC. It yields the protein CASSRLSGITSYEQYS.

This clone was observed many times. Other DNA sequences within the sample encode an identical CDR3. The gene calls are TRBV9 and TRBJ2-3, with 9 bases lining up with TRBD2. Trimming took 4 bases from V and 5 from J; bases not matched to a gene: 14. The germline CDR1 and CDR2 sequences are SGDLS and YYNGEE. The CDR3 has 17 residues. Written as DNA, the CDR3 is TGTGCCAGCAGCTTCGAACTAGCGGGCCGTCCCGGAGATACGCAGTATTTT. Translation gives CASSFELAGRPGDTQYF.

CDR3: CASRRPSNTGELFF. The CDR3 nucleotides read TGTGCCAGCCGCAGACCCTCAAACACCGGGGAGCTGTTTTTT. The gene calls are TRBV18 and TRBJ2-2; unclear D gene. Trimming left V 8 bases short and J 2 bases short, with 12 bases between. This CDR3 is 14 amino acids long. Germline lookup yields CDR1 KGHSH and CDR2 LQKENI.

Note on this clone: This likely stems from a read error, as it lies one base from a far larger clone. The sample contains more than one DNA sequence encoding this CDR3. The chain recombines TRBV20-1 with TRBJ2-5, with D possibly being TRBD1 (6 bases). Germline V gives CDR1 DFQATT, CDR2 SNEGSKA (reference sequence). This CDR3 spans 11 amino acids. CDR3 region: CSGQLGETQYF. In DNA, the CDR3 is TGCAGCGGACAGTTAGGAGAGACTCAGTACTTC.

This clone has only one observation. The chain uses TRBV7-9 and TRBJ2-2; a possible D gene is TRBD2 (6 bases). CDR1 is SEHNR, CDR2 FQNEAQ, per germline (reference sequence). The CDR3 totals 13 residues. The ends were cut back, 4 bases at V and 8 bases at J, with 11 bases in the middle. The CDR3 here is CASSSEAGGELFF. CDR3 in DNA: TGTGCCAGCAGCTCGGAGGCGGGAGGGGAGCTGTTTTTT.

The chain couples TRBV5-1 to TRBJ1-4, with TRBD1 identical over 7 bases. V shed 1 base and J 6 bases; nucleotides not matched to a gene: 3. The CDR3 has 14 residues. CDR1 SGHRS and CDR2 YFSETQ come from the germline V gene. The CDR3 DNA sequence: TGCGCCAGCAGCTTGCAGGGGGAATATGAAAAACTGTTTTTT. It is translated as CASSLQGEYEKLFF.

The gene calls are TRBV6-1 and TRBJ2-1; 11 nucleotides match TRBD2. Per the germline V gene, CDR1 is MNHNS and CDR2 is SASEGT. V lost 8 bases and J lost 8; bases outside the gene matches: 14. The CDR3 contains 16 residues. Here the CDR3 reads CASGGAASGRWYEQFF. CDR3 DNA sequence: TGTGCCAGCGGTGGTGCGGCTAGCGGGAGGTGGTATGAGCAGTTCTTC.

The V and J genes are TRBV6-5 and TRBJ2-1, with a weak D call TRBD1 (6 bases). This CDR3 spans 11 amino acids. The V gene's germline CDR1 is MNHEY and CDR2 SVGAGI. With 5 bases removed from V and 8 bases from J, the gap between germline ends came to 7 bases. The CDR3: CASSTGYEQFF. The CDR3 DNA reads TGTGCCAGCAGTACAGGGTATGAGCAGTTCTTC.

Details on this clone: A much bigger clone sits one base away, suggesting this may be a read error. This sequence joins TRBV7-2 and TRBJ2-5; 13 bases are a match to TRBD2. CDR1 is SGHTA, CDR2 FQGNSA, per germline. The CDR3 consists of 18 residues. CDR3 nucleotide sequence: TGTGCCAGCAGCCGAAGGACTAGCGGGAGCGGGGGCCAAGGGACCCAGTACTTC. It codes for CASSRRTSGSGGQGTQYF. Variable domain in full (rest from reference TRBV7-2 and TRBJ2-5): GAGVSQSPSNKVTEKGKDVELRCDPISGHTALYWYRQSLGQGLEFLIYFQGNSAPDKSGLPSDRFSAERTGGSVSTLTIQRTQQEDSAVYLCASSRRTSGSGGQGTQYFGPGTRLLVL.

V gene TRBV7-2 combines with J gene TRBJ1-4; D not resolved. CDR3 length equals 14 residues. Trimming stripped 3 bases from V and 0 bases from J, with 5 bases between. CDR1 is SGHTA and CDR2 is FQGNSA in the germline V gene. The CDR3 sequence is CASSFRATNEKLFF. CDR3 bases: TGTGCCAGCAGCTTCAGAGCAACTAATGAAAAACTGTTTTTT.

CDR3 sequence: CASSQSEDRGTEQYF. The CDR3 DNA reads as TGCGCCAGCAGCCAATCTGAGGACAGGGGTACCGAGCAGTACTTC. The chain uses TRBV4-3 and TRBJ2-7, with 9 bases aligning to TRBD1. V shed 2 bases, J shed 6 bases, and the junction held 8 bases outside the gene matches. Per germline, CDR1 LGHNA and CDR2 YSLEER. The CDR3 length is 15 residues.

This chain uses TRBV5-1 with TRBJ2-7, with TRBD2 matching over 10 bases. The CDR3 spans 14 residues. V shed 4 bases and J 5 bases; nucleotides not matched to a gene: 6. From germline, CDR1 is SGHRS and CDR2 YFSETQ. The DNA of the CDR3 is TGCGCCAGCAGCCCGGGACTAGCGTACGACGAGCAGTACTTC. As protein: CASSPGLAYDEQYF.

Of note for this clone: This likely traces to a read error, being one base from a far larger clone. V and J are TRBV5-6 and TRBJ2-6; 9 bases line up with TRBD2. Germline CDR1 SGHDT, CDR2 YYEEEE. The CDR3 extends over 16 amino acids. The CDR3 DNA follows: TGTGCCAGCAGCTTTAGCGGGAGCGCTGGGGCCAACGCCCTGACTTTC. This sequence encodes CASSFSGSAGANALTF.